One sample yielded the 23 T cell receptor beta chains listed below, sequenced in a study of cytomegalovirus exposure and HLA in healthy donors. The PCR contained 60 Vbeta and 13 Jbeta primers. Produced via immunoSEQ multiplex PCR; TCRdb's table is partial and in-frame only. The repertoire holds around 63,000 clones, with over 70% as singletons. Sequencing was carried out using PBMCs. The receptors come from a man between 60 and 75 years old in good health and CMV-seropositive.

This chain uses TRBV7-9 with TRBJ1-6; 8 bases agree with TRBD1. Germline assignment: CDR1 SEHNR and CDR2 FQNEAQ (reference sequence). The CDR3 spans 15 residues. V dropped 0 bases and J dropped 10; count of bases not matched to a gene: 5. In DNA, the CDR3 is TGTGCCAGCAGCTTAGCGGGGACAGGCATATCACCCCTCCACTTT. This encodes CASSLAGTGISPLHF.

The genes are TRBV5-4 and TRBJ2-3; D gene uncertain. Trimming pared 4 bases from V and 4 bases from J, leaving 7 bases between. The germline CDR1 and CDR2 sequences are SGHNT and YYREEE (reference sequence). The CDR3 has 12 residues. The CDR3 bases are TGTGCCAGCAGCCCTCGGTCAGATACGCAGTATTTT. It codes for CASSPRSDTQYF.

The chain employs TRBV2 and TRBJ1-2; 9 nucleotides match TRBD1. The germline V gene encodes CDR1 SNHLY and CDR2 FYNNEI. V shed 8 bases and J 6 bases; nucleotides not matched to a gene: 4. CDR3 length: 12 amino acids. This chain's CDR3 is CASVRDRDGYTF. In nucleotides, the CDR3 is TGTGCCAGCGTCCGGGACAGGGATGGCTACACCTTC. Together with reference TRBV2 and TRBJ1-2, the CDR3 gives the full variable domain: EPEVTQTPSHQVTQMGQEVILRCVPISNHLYFYWYRQILGQKVEFLVSFYNNEISEKSEIFDDQFSVERPDGSNFTLKIRSTKLEDSAMYFCASVRDRDGYTFGSGTRLTVV.

This clone was recorded a few times. This chain joins TRBV5-4 and TRBJ2-3; D gene unclear. The V and J ends lost 1 base and 8 bases respectively, with 11 bases between them. Germline CDR1 and CDR2: SGHNT and YYREEE (reference sequence). This CDR3 is 13 amino acids long. The CDR3 reads CASSLFSESTQYF. As DNA, the CDR3 is TGTGCCAGCAGCTTGTTCAGCGAGAGTACGCAGTATTTT. The full variable domain, its missing parts supplied by reference TRBV5-4 and TRBJ2-3, is ETGVTQSPTHLIKTRGQQVTLRCSSQSGHNTVSWYQQALGQGPQFIFQYYREEENGRGNFPPRFSGLQFPNYSSELNVNALELDDSALYLCASSLFSESTQYFGPGTRLTVL.

This clone was seen only once. The rearrangement joins TRBV6-6 to TRBJ2-3; D perhaps matches TRBD2 (5 bases). Trimming left V 10 bases short and J 1 base short, with 21 bases between. Germline lookup yields CDR1 MNHNY and CDR2 SVGAGI (reference sequence). The CDR3 consists of 16 residues. This CDR3 reads CAIQDPLASGTDTQYF. In DNA form, the CDR3 reads TGTGCCATCCAGGACCCGTTAGCGTCAGGCACAGATACGCAGTATTTT.

The chain combines TRBV5-1 with TRBJ2-1; D perhaps matches TRBD1 (5 bases). Trimming pared 4 bases from V and 7 bases from J, leaving 15 bases between. Germline CDR1 reads SGHRS; CDR2 reads YFSETQ. CDR3 size: 14 residues. CDR3 residues: CASSELGAGNEQFF. The CDR3 DNA sequence: TGCGCCAGCAGCGAGCTAGGGGCTGGGAATGAGCAGTTCTTC.

The V call is TRBV10-1, the J call TRBJ1-1; 7 bases align to TRBD1. Per the germline V gene, CDR1 is WNHNN and CDR2 is SYGVQD (reference sequence). The CDR3 sequence is 14 residues long. Losses at the gene ends were 0 bases for V and 6 bases for J; bases not matched to a gene: 4. The CDR3 here is CASSESSGTAEAFF. The CDR3 coding sequence is TGCGCCAGCAGTGAGTCCAGTGGGACAGCTGAAGCTTTCTTT.

J is TRBJ2-5 and V is TRBV5-4, with TRBD1 matching 8 bases. Trimming took 4 bases from V and 4 from J; bases not matched to a gene: 6. This CDR3 has 14 amino acids. Germline-derived CDR1 and CDR2 are SGHNT and YYREEE (reference sequence). The CDR3 DNA sequence: TGTGCCAGCAGCGAGCAGGGGGCGGGAGAGACCCAGTACTTC. This translates into CASSEQGAGETQYF.

CDR3 residues: CASSRQGLGETQYF. Written as DNA, the CDR3 is TGTGCCAGCAGCCGGCAGGGTCTCGGGGAGACCCAGTACTTC. The chain has TRBV5-4 and TRBJ2-5; D possibly corresponds to TRBD1 (5 bases). The CDR3 consists of 14 residues. V lost 4 bases, J lost 5 bases, and 15 bases lay in between. Germline CDR1 and CDR2: SGHNT and YYREEE (reference sequence).

This rearrangement joins TRBV11-3 to TRBJ2-3; 7 bases align to TRBD2. CDR3 length: 16 amino acids. Germline assignment: CDR1 SGHNT and CDR2 YENEEA. V dropped 1 base and J dropped 1; count of bases not matched to a gene: 5. The CDR3 loop is CASSLGGTIGTDTQYF. CDR3 bases: TGTGCCAGCAGCTTAGGTGGGACTATCGGCACAGATACGCAGTATTTT.

The table lists this clone with a few counts. The chain recombines TRBV7-9 with TRBJ2-1; TRBD2 matches 9 bases. The CDR3 is 16 residues long. With V trimmed by 1 base and J by 7 bases, 8 bases remained unmatched. CDR1 and CDR2 from the germline V gene are SEHNR and FQNEAQ (reference sequence). The CDR3 loop is CASSLVFASGKNEQFF. Here the CDR3 DNA reads TGTGCCAGCAGCTTAGTTTTCGCTAGCGGGAAGAATGAGCAGTTCTTC.

In its sample, this clone was seen once. The V gene is TRBV6-1, the J gene TRBJ1-4, with 9 bases identical to TRBD1. V dropped 7 bases and J dropped 4; count of bases not matched to a gene: 4. Germline loops: CDR1 MNHNS, CDR2 SASEGT. The CDR3 length is 14 residues. As DNA, the CDR3 is TGTGCCAGCACCTCGACAGGGGGTAATGAAAAACTGTTTTTT. Encoded protein: CASTSTGGNEKLFF.

The chain combines TRBV6-6 with TRBJ2-3, with a tentative D call TRBD2 (6 bases). The CDR3 sequence is 14 residues long. The V gene's germline CDR1 is MNHNY and CDR2 SVGAGI (reference sequence). V gave up 2 bases and J gave up 6 bases, with 12 bases separating them. The CDR3, as DNA: TGTGCCAGCAGTTACACTAGCCTGACGGATACGCAGTATTTT. Translated, it gives CASSYTSLTDTQYF.

The gene calls are TRBV5-5 and TRBJ1-2, with 10 bases fitting TRBD1. V trimming: 4 bases; J trimming: 3 bases; junction bases outside the gene matches: 3. Germline assignment: CDR1 SGHKS and CDR2 YYEKEE (reference sequence). The CDR3 runs 14 residues. The CDR3 nucleotides are TGTGCCAGCAGCCCCGGGACAGGGGACTATGGCTACACCTTC. It encodes CASSPGTGDYGYTF.

The genes are TRBV6-6 and TRBJ1-1; 7 bases are shared with TRBD1. With 0 bases clipped from V and 2 bases from J, the junction kept 3 bases outside the gene matches. The CDR3 sequence is 15 residues long. Germline V gene lookup returns CDR1 MNHNY and CDR2 SVGAGI (reference sequence). The CDR3 DNA follows: TGTGCCAGCAGTTACTCGAGGGGGCTCAACACTGAAGCTTTCTTT. Encoded protein: CASSYSRGLNTEAFF.

This sequence joins TRBV5-6 and TRBJ1-1; D is ambiguous. CDR3 length equals 14 residues. V shed 0 bases and J shed 0 bases, with 6 bases lying between them. Germline lookup yields CDR1 SGHDT and CDR2 YYEEEE. The CDR3: CASSLVSVNTEAFF. In DNA, the CDR3 is TGTGCCAGCAGCTTGGTTTCGGTGAACACTGAAGCTTTCTTT.

The chain couples TRBV2 to TRBJ2-6, with TRBD1 matching over 7 bases. Per the germline V gene, CDR1 is SNHLY and CDR2 is FYNNEI. The CDR3 spans 17 residues. The junction had 16 bases not matched to a gene; V was cut back by 10 bases and J by 4 bases. CDR3 in DNA: TGTGCCACCATACCCCCGGACAGGCGCAAAGGGGCCAACGTCCTGACTTTC. As protein: CATIPPDRRKGANVLTF.

This clone was observed a handful of times. This chain joins TRBV7-9 and TRBJ2-7, with TRBD2 matching 11 bases. The CDR3 runs 15 residues. V lost 1 base to trimming and J lost 5 bases; unmatched junction nucleotides: 4. Germline loops: CDR1 SEHNR, CDR2 FQNEAQ (reference sequence). The CDR3 loop is CASSLVTSGNNEQYF. In DNA, the CDR3 is TGTGCCAGCAGCTTAGTGACTAGCGGGAACAACGAGCAGTACTTC.

The chain links TRBV6-6 to TRBJ2-1; D not certain. The V and J ends lost 3 bases and 8 bases respectively, with 17 bases between them. The CDR3 spans 15 residues. From germline, CDR1 is MNHNY and CDR2 SVGAGI (reference sequence). The CDR3 DNA reads TGTGCCAGCAGTTATGCCCGTTCTGAGGTCGATGAGCAGTTCTTC. Translating gives CASSYARSEVDEQFF.

This clone has just a few counts. This rearrangement joins TRBV7-9 to TRBJ2-3, with TRBD1 matching 8 bases. Germline V gene data show CDR1 as SEHNR and CDR2 as FQNEAQ (reference sequence). After removal of 6 bases from V and 2 bases from J, the junction contained 7 bases not matched to a gene. This CDR3 spans 15 amino acids. CDR3 in amino acids: CASRTGTGPTDTQYF. In DNA form, the CDR3 reads TGTGCCAGCAGGACCGGGACAGGACCCACAGATACGCAGTATTTT.

Only a few counts were recorded for this clone. The chain recombines TRBV7-2 with TRBJ1-5; no clear D gene. The V and J ends lost 6 bases and 2 bases respectively, with 11 bases between them. Germline V gene sequence: CDR1 SGHTA, CDR2 FQGNSA. This CDR3 spans 14 amino acids. The CDR3 bases are TGTGCCAGCAGTCAGAACCTCGGCAATCAGCCCCAGCATTTT. Translated: CASSQNLGNQPQHF.

Details on this clone: One end of the junction varies from germline; a read error may be responsible. The V and J genes are TRBV7-7 and TRBJ2-5; 15 positions match TRBD2. The CDR3 runs to 17 residues. The germline V gene encodes CDR1 SSHAT and CDR2 FNYEAQ (reference sequence). Written as DNA, the CDR3 is TGTGCTAGCAGCTTAGGAGGACTAGCGGGGGGGCCTGAGACCCAGTACTTC. Translating it yields CASSLGGLAGGPETQYF.

The chain couples TRBV7-2 to TRBJ2-5; D unclear. The CDR3 length is 12 residues. Per germline, CDR1 SGHTA and CDR2 FQGNSA. The V end lost 2 bases, the J end lost 5 bases, and 6 bases lay between the germline ends. Here the CDR3 reads CASSLFRETQYF. CDR3 bases: TGTGCCAGCAGCTTATTCCGGGAGACCCAGTACTTC.